Listed here are 20 T cell receptor beta chains from one sample, sequenced in a study of beta chain features in type 1 diabetes. Study observations and caveats: Moderate but significant shortening of TCRB CDR3s was recorded in all four CD4+ subsets from Type 1 diabetes patients.

Which antigens these TCRs recognize remains unknown. Since all of the isolated RNA was reverse transcribed, expressed TCRB transcripts were what got sequenced. Here immunoSEQ multiplex PCR was the method, and the copy in TCRdb shows in-frame clones only, minus some. The sample shows about 120,000 clones, roughly 17% of them seen only once. The specimen was central memory CD4+ T cells from blood. The receptors come from a man in his thirties or forties with type 1 diabetes.

This clone was found a few times. The rearrangement joins TRBV18 to TRBJ2-5, with 7 nucleotides matching TRBD1. Germline CDR1 and CDR2: KGHSH and LQKENI. The CDR3 covers 15 residues. The junction had 5 bases not matched to a gene; V was cut back by 3 bases and J by 1 base. CDR3 in DNA: TGTGCCAGCTCACCCCCGACAGGGTTCCAAGAGACCCAGTACTTC. Its translation is CASSPPTGFQETQYF.

Many counts were recorded for this clone. The chain joins TRBV14 to TRBJ1-2, with D possibly matching TRBD1 (6 bases). Trimming cost V 3 bases and J 4 bases, with 9 bases left between them. CDR3 length equals 13 residues. Germline V CDR1 and CDR2: SGHDN, FVKESK. Written as DNA, the CDR3 is TGTGCCAGCAGCCAGACAGGACCCTATGGCTACACCTTC. Encoded protein: CASSQTGPYGYTF.

The chain combines TRBV4-2 with TRBJ1-5; D ambiguous. V lost 4 bases and J 8 bases, leaving 12 bases between the germline ends. This CDR3 spans 13 amino acids. CDR1 is LGHNA and CDR2 is YNFKEQ in the germline V gene. CDR3 DNA: TGTGCCAGCAGCCTGGCGGGCCTCGAGCCCCAGCATTTT. Translation gives CASSLAGLEPQHF.

The V call is TRBV28, the J call TRBJ2-7, with 7 bases that match TRBD1. Germline assignment: CDR1 MDHEN and CDR2 SYDVKM. The CDR3 length is 14 residues. The ends lost 8 bases at V and 5 bases at J; junction bases unmatched: 12. In DNA form, the CDR3 reads TGTGCCAGCGGATCGGGACAGCTTGTTCACGAGCAGTACTTC. As protein: CASGSGQLVHEQYF.

This clone was seen once. Relative to the germline gene, one junction end is altered; a read error may explain this. Here the CDR3 DNA reads TGTGCCAGCAGCGACACGAACATCGGGGAGCTGTTTTTT. Protein sequence: CASSDTNIGELFF. The J gene is TRBJ2-2, the V gene TRBV7-2; D is ambiguous. This CDR3 comprises 13 residues. Germline-derived CDR1 and CDR2 are SGHTA and FQGNSA.

This clone has only a few counts. The V call is TRBV5-1, the J call TRBJ1-4; weak D call: TRBD1 (5 bases). The germline V and J ends were trimmed by 4 bases and 0 bases, with 13 bases remaining between them. Germline CDR1 is SGHRS and CDR2 is YFSETQ. The CDR3 is 16 residues long. In DNA form, the CDR3 reads TGCGCCAGCAGCCTGTCCGGGGACTCAACTAATGAAAAACTGTTTTTT. Its translation is CASSLSGDSTNEKLFF.

This clone showed up just a few times. This chain connects TRBV7-2 to TRBJ1-2; 9 bases match TRBD1. The CDR3 is 13 amino acids. With 6 bases clipped from V and 7 bases from J, the junction kept 6 bases outside the gene matches. The germline gives CDR1 SGHTA, CDR2 FQGNSA. CDR3 sequence (DNA): TGTGCCAGCAGAGCTACAGGGGGCAGTGGCTACACCTTC. It yields the protein CASRATGGSGYTF.

This clone has a handful of counts. J is TRBJ2-1 and V is TRBV7-9; no clear D gene. V lost 1 base and J lost 4, with 11 bases in between. Germline V gene lookup returns CDR1 SEHNR and CDR2 FQNEAQ (reference sequence). There are 15 residues in the CDR3. CDR3 coding DNA: TGTGCCAGCAGCTTAGGGTCAACCAGGTACAATGAGCAGTTCTTC. It is translated as CASSLGSTRYNEQFF.

This clone was counted at least ten times. The V gene is TRBV7-8, the J gene TRBJ2-7; D is uncertain. The V gene's germline CDR1 is SGHVS and CDR2 FQNEAQ. The ends were cut back, 1 base at V and 7 bases at J, with 11 bases in the middle. The CDR3 sequence is 13 residues long. The CDR3 DNA follows: TGTGCCAGCAGCTTAGGCGACCCGGGTGAGCAGTACTTC. Translation gives CASSLGDPGEQYF.

J is TRBJ2-5 and V is TRBV10-3, with D maybe TRBD1 (5 bases). CDR1 is ENHRY and CDR2 is SYGVKD in the germline V gene. The CDR3 length is 14 residues. With 7 bases removed from V and 1 base from J, the gap between germline ends came to 13 bases. CDR3 amino acids: CAINDQGIQETQYF. The CDR3 DNA reads TGTGCCATCAACGACCAGGGAATCCAAGAGACCCAGTACTTC.

There are a few counts of this clone. J is TRBJ1-4 and V is TRBV11-2; D unclear. The V gene lost 1 base and the J gene lost 6 bases, with 12 bases spanning the gap. This CDR3 spans 15 amino acids. Germline V CDR1 and CDR2: SGHAT, FQNNGV. The CDR3 loop reads CASSLVSGPYEKLFF. In nucleotides, the CDR3 is TGTGCCAGCAGCTTAGTGTCCGGGCCCTATGAAAAACTGTTTTTT.

The chain employs TRBV23-1 and TRBJ1-5; D is possibly TRBD1 (5 bases). TRBV23-1 is an open reading frame, and its role is uncertain. The CDR3 has 13 amino acids. The V gene lost 7 bases and the J gene lost 4 bases, with 11 bases spanning the gap. This CDR3 is CASTLRGNQPQHF. CDR3 sequence (DNA): TGCGCCAGCACACTGCGGGGGAATCAGCCCCAGCATTTT.

The sample holds a few counts of this clone. The chain is built from TRBV9 and TRBJ2-7; D remains unclear. This CDR3 has 13 amino acids. Germline V CDR1 and CDR2: SGDLS, YYNGEE. V lost 0 bases, J lost 1 base, and 5 bases lay in between. CDR3 protein: CASSVGVSYEQYF. The CDR3 DNA reads as TGTGCCAGCAGCGTAGGGGTATCCTACGAGCAGTACTTC. Combining the CDR3 with reference TRBV9 and TRBJ2-7 gives the whole variable domain DSGVTQTPKHLITATGQRVTLRCSPRSGDLSVYWYQQSLDQGLQFLIQYYNGEERAKGNILERFSAQQFPDLHSELNLSSLELGDSALYFCASSVGVSYEQYFGPGTRLTVT.

This clone has more than one count but fewer than ten. This rearrangement joins TRBV7-2 to TRBJ1-1; possibly TRBD1 for D (6 bases). V lost 2 bases and J lost 1, with 11 bases in between. Germline CDR1 and CDR2: SGHTA and FQGNSA. The CDR3 is made up of 15 amino acids. CDR3: CASSLRAGENTEAFF. The CDR3 DNA sequence: TGTGCCAGCAGCTTACGGGCAGGGGAGAACACTGAAGCTTTCTTT.

The table lists this clone with a count of one. This chain uses TRBV4-3 with TRBJ2-1; TRBD2 matches 10 bases. The germline V gene encodes CDR1 LGHNA and CDR2 YSLEER. This CDR3 is 16 amino acids long. V lost 2 bases and J lost 10; bases outside the gene matches: 11. This chain's CDR3 is CASSQISSGGSGEQFF. The DNA for the CDR3 is TGCGCCAGCAGCCAAATCTCTAGCGGGGGAAGTGGCGAGCAGTTCTTC.

This chain uses TRBV28 with TRBJ2-1; possibly TRBD1 for D (5 bases). Deletions cut 4 bases from V and 5 bases from J, with 15 bases between. There are 15 residues in the CDR3. The germline V gene has CDR1 MDHEN and CDR2 SYDVKM. Here the CDR3 DNA reads TGTGCCAGCAGTTCCCCAAGGGGCCCAAACAATGAGCAGTTCTTC. Amino acid sequence: CASSSPRGPNNEQFF.

Only a few counts were recorded for this clone. The chain links TRBV2 to TRBJ2-3; 7 bases are shared with TRBD1. Trimming at V came to 7 bases and at J to 5 bases, leaving 3 bases not matched to a gene. The CDR3 totals 12 residues. Germline V gives CDR1 SNHLY, CDR2 FYNNEI. The CDR3 region is CASTRGRDTQYF. Written as DNA, the CDR3 is TGTGCCAGCACCAGGGGGAGAGATACGCAGTATTTT.

This clone has a handful of counts. The chain employs TRBV25-1 and TRBJ2-2; D remains ambiguous. V gave up 6 bases and J gave up 1 base, with 3 bases separating them. The CDR3 runs to 12 residues. In germline, CDR1 is MGHDK, CDR2 SYGVNS. The CDR3 nucleotides are TGTGCCAGCAGACAGAACACCGGGGAGCTGTTTTTT. It encodes CASRQNTGELFF.

This clone was seen a handful of times. V and J are TRBV7-2 and TRBJ2-5; possibly TRBD1 or TRBD2 for D (5 bases each). Germline loops: CDR1 SGHTA, CDR2 FQGNSA. V lost 0 bases and J 1 base, leaving 9 bases between the germline ends. CDR3 length equals 15 residues. The CDR3 protein is CASSLATGPQETQYF. The CDR3 nucleotides are TGTGCCAGCAGCTTAGCAACGGGACCCCAAGAGACCCAGTACTTC.

This clone has more than one count but fewer than ten. The V call is TRBV25-1, the J call TRBJ2-1; D is possibly TRBD2 (6 bases). The germline V gene has CDR1 MGHDK and CDR2 SYGVNS. V lost 2 bases and J 8 bases, leaving 16 bases between the germline ends. The CDR3 runs 15 residues. CDR3 in DNA: TGTGCCAGCAGTGAAGCGGGGCGGGGTAGTGATGAGCAGTTCTTC. This gives the protein CASSEAGRGSDEQFF.